This TCR beta chain emerged from a study of blood T cells in healthy people across ages. Then a second PCR, running about 6 to 12 cycles, was carried out with a sample-barcoded 5' primer and a J-beta primer mix. TCRdb itself ran the 5' RACE reads through MiXCR, one entry per CDR3 protein. This sample yields hundreds of thousands of distinct CDR3 sequences, of which roughly 30% are seen a single time; approximately 14% belongs to the top ten. The CDR3 loop spans 15 amino acids. V dropped 5 bases and J dropped 10 bases, with 21 bases sitting between them. CDR1 is ENHRY, CDR2 SYGVKD, per germline. This clonotype was observed many times.

The specimen sequenced was blood. The sequence came from a woman older than 75 in good health. The chain employs TRBV10-3 and TRBJ2-1, with a possible D match to TRBD2 (6 bases). The CDR3 nucleotides read TGTGCCATCAGTCCGGGACTTGGGGCTACCGACGAGCAGTTCTTC. Translating gives CAISPGLGATDEQFF.